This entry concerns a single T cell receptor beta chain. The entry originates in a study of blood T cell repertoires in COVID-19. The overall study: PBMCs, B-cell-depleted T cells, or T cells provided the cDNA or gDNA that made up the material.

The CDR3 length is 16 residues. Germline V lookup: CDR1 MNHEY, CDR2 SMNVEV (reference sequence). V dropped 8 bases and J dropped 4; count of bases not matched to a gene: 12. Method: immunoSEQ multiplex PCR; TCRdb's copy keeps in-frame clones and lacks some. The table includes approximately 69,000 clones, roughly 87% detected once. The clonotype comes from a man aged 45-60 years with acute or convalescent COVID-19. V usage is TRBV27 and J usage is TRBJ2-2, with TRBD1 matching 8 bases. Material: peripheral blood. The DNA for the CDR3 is TGTGCCAGCTGCACCGCTGTGGACAGGGTCACCGGGGAGCTGTTTTTT. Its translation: CASCTAVDRVTGELFF.